Shown below are 27 T cell receptor beta chains from a single sample sequenced in a study of blood T cells in healthy people across ages. A J-beta primer mix and a sample-barcoded 5' primer were used in a second PCR of roughly 7 to 12 cycles. TCRdb re-derived calls from the 5' RACE reads in MiXCR, one entry per CDR3 protein. The sample records 1.5 million or so distinct CDR3 sequences, approximately 42% being singletons. The sequencing input was blood. The receptors stem from a young woman in good health.

J is TRBJ1-2 and V is TRBV11-2; D is ambiguous. The CDR3 runs 15 residues. Trimming cost V 1 base and J 1 base, with 10 bases left between them. Looked up from germline, CDR1 is SGHAT and CDR2 is FQNNGV. The CDR3 is CASSLGSANNYGYTF. CDR3 bases: TGTGCCAGCAGCTTAGGATCCGCGAATAACTATGGCTACACCTTC.

The chain employs TRBV4-1 and TRBJ2-1, with no clear D. The CDR3 contains 13 residues. Germline CDR1 MGHRA, CDR2 YSYEKL. V was trimmed by 3 bases and J by 8 bases, leaving 11 bases between them. The CDR3, as DNA: TGCGCCAGCAGCCACCCAATTGGGGATGAGCAGTTCTTC. Amino acid sequence: CASSHPIGDEQFF.

This clonotype was counted a few times. V usage is TRBV6-6 and J usage is TRBJ1-2, with D perhaps matching TRBD1 (6 bases). Trimming shortened V by 4 bases and J by 6 bases, and 12 bases separated the two germline ends. The germline CDR1 and CDR2 sequences are MNHNY and SVGAGI (reference sequence). CDR3 length: 13 residues. The CDR3 loop reads CASSSVNRDGYTF. For the CDR3, the DNA is TGTGCCAGCAGTTCGGTTAACAGGGATGGCTACACCTTC.

The sample holds many counts of this clonotype. The chain joins TRBV20-1 to TRBJ2-3; D remains ambiguous. The CDR3 contains 13 residues. Trimming took 1 base from V and 0 from J, leaving 5 bases between them. The germline CDR1 and CDR2 sequences are DFQATT and SNEGSKA (reference sequence). The CDR3 is CSARVSSTDTQYF. Written as DNA, the CDR3 is TGCAGTGCTAGAGTTAGTAGCACAGATACGCAGTATTTT.

The rearrangement joins TRBV27 to TRBJ2-1; the match to TRBD1 covers 8 bases. Looked up from germline, CDR1 is MNHEY and CDR2 is SMNVEV (reference sequence). There are 17 residues in the CDR3. After removal of 4 bases from V and 1 base from J, the junction contained 9 bases not matched to a gene. The CDR3 protein is CASSYLLTGESYNEQFF. The DNA for the CDR3 is TGTGCCAGCAGTTACCTCCTGACAGGGGAGTCCTACAATGAGCAGTTCTTC.

As concerns this clonotype: One end of the junction varies from germline; a read error may be responsible. The chain joins TRBV6-5 to TRBJ2-1; D gene ambiguous. Germline CDR1 and CDR2: MNHEY and SVGAGI. This CDR3 has 14 amino acids. The CDR3 loop is CAGSFAEAAEEQFF. The CDR3 DNA sequence: TGTGCCGGCAGTTTCGCCGAGGCAGCCGAGGAGCAGTTCTTC.

This clonotype was found once. The V gene is TRBV4-1, the J gene TRBJ2-7; D remains unclear. The J call may be incorrect, as the DNA end agrees better with TRBJ2-5. CDR1 MGHRA and CDR2 YSYEKL come from the germline V gene. The CDR3 is made up of 13 amino acids. The CDR3 bases are TGCGCCAGCAGCCAAGCTTTAATGGAGACCCAGTACTTC. Protein product: CASSQALMETQYF.

Concerning this clonotype itself: A read error may account for a junction end that differs from germline. The gene calls are TRBV2 and TRBJ2-1, with D possibly called TRBD1 or TRBD2 (5 bases each). This CDR3 comprises 13 residues. Germline V lookup: CDR1 SNHLY, CDR2 FYNNEI. CDR3 sequence: CATGTQTRNGQFF. CDR3 DNA sequence: TGTGCCACCGGGACCCAAACCAGGAATGGGCAGTTCTTC.

This rearrangement joins TRBV7-2 to TRBJ2-3; D remains unclear. The CDR3 consists of 13 residues. Germline CDR1 reads SGHTA; CDR2 reads FQGNSA. The V end lost 5 bases, the J end lost 4 bases, and 10 bases lay between the germline ends. DNA of the CDR3: TGTGCCAGCAGCCCCATATTCGCAGATACGCAGTATTTT. Its translation is CASSPIFADTQYF.

This clonotype was counted between two and nine times. CDR3 amino acids: CASSLTGVIEISTDTQYF. The CDR3 DNA reads TGTGCCAGCAGCTTGACAGGGGTTATTGAGATTAGCACAGATACGCAGTATTTT. This chain joins TRBV7-2 and TRBJ2-3, with 8 bases identical to TRBD1. V lost 3 bases, J lost 0 bases, and 11 bases stayed unmatched. From germline, CDR1 is SGHTA and CDR2 FQGNSA. This CDR3 spans 18 amino acids.

This chain links TRBV7-6 with TRBJ2-4; D may be TRBD2 (6 bases). The V end was cut by 5 bases, the J end by 13 bases, with 18 bases between. CDR3 length: 13 amino acids. Germline-derived CDR1 and CDR2 are SGHVS and FNYEAQ. The CDR3: CASSASRLREQYF. CDR3 nucleotide sequence: TGTGCCAGCAGCGCATCGAGACTTCGGGAGCAGTACTTC.

This clonotype turned up a few times. The V call is TRBV5-1, the J call TRBJ2-7, with TRBD1 as a possible D gene (5 bases). V was trimmed by 3 bases and J by 7 bases, leaving 11 bases between them. The CDR3 sequence is 12 residues long. The germline V gene has CDR1 SGHRS and CDR2 YFSETQ. Here the CDR3 reads CASSSDTREQYF. The CDR3 coding sequence is TGCGCCAGCAGCTCGGACACGCGTGAGCAGTACTTC.

There are a few counts of this clonotype. J is TRBJ1-2 and V is TRBV4-1; TRBD1 is a possible D gene (5 bases). The CDR3 length is 15 residues. Germline V gene lookup returns CDR1 MGHRA and CDR2 YSYEKL. V was cut by 0 bases and J by 5 bases, with 13 bases left in between. CDR3 in amino acids: CASSQDAGVVYGYTF. CDR3 DNA sequence: TGCGCCAGCAGCCAAGATGCGGGGGTAGTATATGGCTACACCTTC.

The V call is TRBV10-3, the J call TRBJ2-3; 12 nucleotides agree with TRBD2. Germline CDR1 is ENHRY and CDR2 is SYGVKD. This CDR3 comprises 15 residues. The V and J ends lost 6 bases and 4 bases, in that order; junction bases with no gene match: 5. This CDR3 is CAISRTSGAADTQYF. In DNA form, the CDR3 reads TGTGCCATCAGCCGGACTAGCGGGGCGGCAGATACGCAGTATTTT.

This chain uses TRBV6-1 with TRBJ2-3; D call uncertain. Trimming removed 4 bases at V and 0 bases at J, with 11 bases between. The germline V gene encodes CDR1 MNHNS and CDR2 SASEGT. This CDR3 spans 15 amino acids. CDR3 bases: TGTGCCAGCAGTGGTCACCGAACTAGCACAGATACGCAGTATTTT. Its protein product is CASSGHRTSTDTQYF.

This clonotype was counted only a few times. The rearrangement links TRBV4-1 to TRBJ2-1, with 8 positions matching TRBD2. CDR1 and CDR2 (germline): MGHRA, YSYEKL. V was clipped by 0 bases and J by 0 bases; unmatched bases: 13. The CDR3 contains 20 residues. CDR3 sequence: CASSQDKGSLAGPSYNEQFF. CDR3 sequence (DNA): TGCGCCAGCAGCCAAGATAAGGGGAGCCTAGCGGGTCCCTCCTACAATGAGCAGTTCTTC.

The chain employs TRBV24-1 and TRBJ2-3; the D is unclear. V lost 4 bases, J lost 7 bases, and 8 bases lay in between. CDR1 and CDR2 from the germline V gene are KGHDR and SFDVKD. The CDR3 length is 12 residues. As DNA, the CDR3 is TGTGCCACCAGTGACCCCATGAATACGCAGTATTTT. Protein: CATSDPMNTQYF.

A few counts support this clonotype. In DNA form, the CDR3 reads TGCAGTGCTAGAGATAGGCTAGCGGGGTTGTCCTACAATGAGCAGTTCTTC. Protein product: CSARDRLAGLSYNEQFF. V gene TRBV20-1 combines with J gene TRBJ2-1; 9 bases line up with TRBD2. The trim removed 0 bases at V and 1 base at J, leaving 7 bases unmatched. Germline V gene data show CDR1 as DFQATT and CDR2 as SNEGSKA (reference sequence). There are 17 residues in the CDR3.

The J gene is TRBJ1-1, the V gene TRBV5-1, with D unclear. The germline V gene encodes CDR1 SGHRS and CDR2 YFSETQ. The CDR3 contains 13 residues. Trimming removed 4 bases from V and 7 bases from J, with 14 bases in between. The CDR3 region has the DNA TGCGCCAGCAGCGGTGACGGGAACTATGAAGCTTTCTTT. As protein: CASSGDGNYEAFF.

The chain carries TRBV12-3 or TRBV12-4 and TRBJ1-4, with D possibly being TRBD1 (5 bases). V was cut by 6 bases and J by 4 bases, with 12 bases left in between. This CDR3 comprises 14 residues. This chain's CDR3 is CASREQELNEKLFF. DNA of the CDR3: TGTGCCAGCAGGGAACAGGAGCTTAATGAAAAACTGTTTTTT.

The chain joins TRBV2 to TRBJ2-3, with D perhaps given as TRBD1 or TRBD2 (6 bases each). With 1 base removed from V and 2 bases from J, the gap between germline ends came to 13 bases. Germline V lookup: CDR1 SNHLY, CDR2 FYNNEI. This CDR3 comprises 16 residues. CDR3 bases: TGTGCCAGCAGTGAAGGGAGGGACACCTACACAGATACGCAGTATTTT. Translated: CASSEGRDTYTDTQYF.

This clonotype was observed a few times. The chain employs TRBV5-1 and TRBJ2-1; D might be TRBD2 (6 bases). V shed 5 bases and J shed 6 bases, with 12 bases lying between them. CDR1 is SGHRS and CDR2 is YFSETQ in the germline V gene. This CDR3 has 13 amino acids. The CDR3 spells CASSFGTANEQFF. The CDR3 nucleotides read TGCGCCAGCAGTTTCGGGACTGCCAATGAGCAGTTCTTC.

The chain has TRBV11-3 and TRBJ2-2, with 11 positions matching TRBD2. Germline V gives CDR1 SGHNT, CDR2 YENEEA. The CDR3 length is 16 residues. The trim removed 4 bases at V and 6 bases at J, leaving 7 bases unmatched. CDR3 coding DNA: TGTGCCAGCAGCTCCCAGACTAGCGGGACCTCCGGGGAGCTGTTTTTT. Its translation is CASSSQTSGTSGELFF. The full variable domain, its missing parts supplied by reference TRBV11-3 and TRBJ2-2, is EAGVVQSPRYKIIEKKQPVAFWCNPISGHNTLYWYLQNLGQGPELLIRYENEEAVDDSQLPKDRFSAERLKGVDSTLKIQPAELGDSAVYLCASSSQTSGTSGELFFGEGSRLTVL.

Turning to this clonotype: Mismatch with germline at one junction end may stem from a read error. This chain connects TRBV2 to TRBJ1-5, with a possible D match to TRBD1 (6 bases). The CDR3 totals 13 residues. From germline, CDR1 is SNHLY and CDR2 FYNNEI. DNA of the CDR3: TGTGCCTGCAGTGGAGACAGGAATCAGCCCCAGCATTTT. As protein: CACSGDRNQPQHF.

The chain uses TRBV27 and TRBJ1-2; 12 nucleotides line up with TRBD1. The V and J ends lost 5 bases and 10 bases, in that order; junction bases with no gene match: 11. The CDR3 consists of 15 residues. Germline assignment: CDR1 MNHEY and CDR2 SMNVEV (reference sequence). DNA for the CDR3: TGTGCCAGCAGTCGGGCCAATCGGGACAGGGGGCTCTACACCTTC. Its translation is CASSRANRDRGLYTF.

Only one count was recorded for this clonotype. The V call is TRBV10-3, the J call TRBJ2-5; no definite D call. The CDR3 is 12 amino acids. V gave up 8 bases and J gave up 11 bases, with 18 bases separating them. Germline CDR1 ENHRY, CDR2 SYGVKD. CDR3 amino acids: CAIAAESDEQYF. CDR3 in DNA: TGTGCCATCGCCGCAGAGAGCGATGAGCAGTACTTC.

About this clonotype itself: This may be a read error: a much more frequent sequence differs by one nucleotide. V usage is TRBV6-5 and J usage is TRBJ2-5, with TRBD1 matching 7 bases. The end of the DNA fits TRBJ2-7 better, so the J call may be wrong. The CDR3 is 14 residues long. Germline values: CDR1 MNHEY, CDR2 SVGAGI. CDR3 loop: CASSGGQTNSEQYF. DNA of the CDR3: TGTGCCAGCAGTGGGGGACAGACTAACTCCGAGCAGTACTTC.